The 2 T cell receptor beta chains below were found in one sample sequenced in a study of T cell responses to AZD1222 COVID-19 vaccine. Data came from immunoSEQ multiplex PCR; TCRdb stores just in-frame clones and leaves some out. The sample has approximately 100,000 clones; 70% to 90% are singletons. Sequenced here: peripheral blood, sampled 28 days after the second AZD1222 dose. These receptors came from an adult who received the AZD1222 COVID-19 vaccine.

This clone came up a few times. This rearrangement joins TRBV6-5 to TRBJ2-3; maybe TRBD2 (6 bases). Germline V gene sequence: CDR1 MNHEY, CDR2 SVGAGI. The germline V and J ends were trimmed by 8 bases and 4 bases, with 16 bases remaining between them. This CDR3 spans 14 amino acids. CDR3 loop: CASVEPGVADTQYF. The CDR3 bases are TGTGCCAGCGTGGAGCCGGGAGTCGCAGATACGCAGTATTTT.

The chain employs TRBV19 and TRBJ2-7, with 8 bases fitting TRBD1. V shed 5 bases and J 4 bases; nucleotides not matched to a gene: 1. This CDR3 contains 12 residues. Germline V gene lookup returns CDR1 LNHDA and CDR2 SQIVND (reference sequence). CDR3 in amino acids: CASSYRGYEQYF. Here the CDR3 DNA reads TGTGCCAGTAGTTACAGGGGGTACGAGCAGTACTTC.